The 18 T cell receptor beta chains below all came from one sample that was sequenced in a study of high-grade serous ovarian cancer treatment subgroups. Produced via immunoSEQ multiplex PCR; TCRdb's table is partial and in-frame only. This table holds approximately 2,500 clones, approximately 70% found once. The tumor samples were collected prior to definitive surgery or chemotherapy. The sample consisted of tumor tissue. Every receptor here comes from a human donor with high-grade serous ovarian cancer.

This clone has just a few counts. The V and J genes are TRBV4-3 and TRBJ2-7, with a weak D call TRBD2 (6 bases). V lost 1 base and J 2 bases, leaving 12 bases between the germline ends. The CDR3 covers 15 residues. Looked up from germline, CDR1 is LGHNA and CDR2 is YSLEER. The CDR3 loop reads CASSQVGGWAYEQYF. Here the CDR3 DNA reads TGCGCCAGCAGCCAAGTCGGGGGATGGGCCTACGAGCAGTACTTC.

J is TRBJ1-1 and V is TRBV6-5; the match to TRBD1 covers 9 bases. Germline V lookup: CDR1 MNHEY, CDR2 SVGAGI. Unmatched junction bases numbered 7, after V lost 5 bases and J lost 3 bases. This CDR3 contains 15 residues. This CDR3 reads CASSRDRVTYTEAFF. The CDR3 DNA is TGTGCCAGCAGTCGGGACAGGGTTACGTACACTGAAGCTTTCTTT.

The genes are TRBV2 and TRBJ1-1; the match to TRBD1 covers 9 bases. V shed 6 bases, J shed 4 bases, and the junction held 3 bases outside the gene matches. Germline values: CDR1 SNHLY, CDR2 FYNNEI. This CDR3 is 13 amino acids long. CDR3 sequence: CASRTGGFTEAFF. In DNA form, the CDR3 reads TGTGCCAGCAGGACAGGGGGGTTCACTGAAGCTTTCTTT.

The V gene is TRBV7-6, the J gene TRBJ1-1; TRBD1 agrees at 9 bases. With V trimmed by 2 bases and J by 3 bases, 7 bases remained unmatched. The CDR3 is made up of 16 amino acids. The germline V gene encodes CDR1 SGHVS and CDR2 FNYEAQ. CDR3 nucleotide sequence: TGTGCCAGCAGCTTAAAAACAGGGGGCGCTTACACTGAAGCTTTCTTT. It is translated as CASSLKTGGAYTEAFF.

The count of this clone is one. V and J are TRBV6-6 and TRBJ1-3; D is ambiguous. The germline V gene encodes CDR1 MNHNY and CDR2 SVGAGI (reference sequence). CDR3 size: 14 residues. The ends were cut back, 2 bases at V and 0 bases at J, with 5 bases in the middle. In DNA form, the CDR3 reads TGTGCCAGCAGTTACCGGGGCTCTGGAAACACCATATATTTT. It yields the protein CASSYRGSGNTIYF.

This clone was picked up one time. This chain connects TRBV5-1 to TRBJ1-1; D may be TRBD1 (6 bases). Deletions cut 2 bases from V and 1 base from J, with 12 bases between. Germline V CDR1 and CDR2: SGHRS, YFSETQ. The CDR3 runs to 15 residues. The CDR3 nucleotides read TGCGCCAGCAGCTTCTTCCAGGGGACGAACACTGAAGCTTTCTTT. It yields the protein CASSFFQGTNTEAFF.

The chain carries TRBV11-2 and TRBJ2-1; 7 nucleotides match TRBD2. This CDR3 is 13 amino acids long. The junction had 3 bases not matched to a gene; V was cut back by 2 bases and J by 8 bases. Germline V gene sequence: CDR1 SGHAT, CDR2 FQNNGV. The CDR3 DNA follows: TGTGCCAGCAGCTTATGGGGAGGGGATGAGCAGTTCTTC. This translates into CASSLWGGDEQFF.

This chain joins TRBV28 and TRBJ1-6; D may be TRBD1 (6 bases). The CDR3 loop spans 16 amino acids. V was shortened by 6 bases and J by 5 bases, with 17 bases between the two germline ends. Per the germline V gene, CDR1 is MDHEN and CDR2 is SYDVKM. This chain's CDR3 is CASSALIEGDNSPLHF. The CDR3 nucleotides read TGTGCCAGCAGCGCCCTGATTGAGGGGGATAATTCACCCCTCCACTTT.

The chain is built from TRBV5-1 and TRBJ1-5; TRBD1 is a possible D gene (5 bases). Germline V gives CDR1 SGHRS, CDR2 YFSETQ. Trimming cost V 0 bases and J 1 base, with 8 bases left between them. The CDR3 runs to 15 residues. The CDR3 spells CASSLGGSSNQPQHF. DNA for the CDR3: TGCGCCAGCAGCTTGGGGGGGTCAAGCAATCAGCCCCAGCATTTT.

The gene calls are TRBV9 and TRBJ1-6, with D perhaps TRBD1 (5 bases). Trimming took off 0 bases at V and 5 bases at J, with 6 bases between the two ends. The V gene's germline CDR1 is SGDLS and CDR2 YYNGEE. The CDR3 has 14 residues. CDR3 nucleotides: TGTGCCAGCAGCGTAGCGGGGGATAATTCACCCCTCCACTTT. Translation: CASSVAGDNSPLHF.

This clone was seen a handful of times. The rearrangement joins TRBV6-5 to TRBJ2-1; D unclear. Trimming cost V 0 bases and J 4 bases, with 10 bases left between them. CDR3 length equals 15 residues. Germline values: CDR1 MNHEY, CDR2 SVGAGI. CDR3: CASSYSNDGYNEQFF. CDR3 bases: TGTGCCAGCAGTTACTCGAATGATGGATACAATGAGCAGTTCTTC.

The rearrangement links TRBV5-6 to TRBJ2-3, with D possibly being TRBD2 (6 bases). CDR1 is SGHDT, CDR2 YYEEEE, per germline. The V end lost 4 bases, the J end lost 0 bases, and 15 bases lay between the germline ends. This CDR3 contains 16 residues. CDR3 DNA sequence: TGTGCCAGCAGCCTAATGCCCGGGACTAGCACAGATACGCAGTATTTT. Its protein product is CASSLMPGTSTDTQYF.

V usage is TRBV2 and J usage is TRBJ1-1, with D hard to call. This CDR3 has 13 amino acids. Germline CDR1 SNHLY, CDR2 FYNNEI. V was pared by 5 bases and J by 3 bases, with 10 bases between. The CDR3 coding sequence is TGTGCCAGCAGTATGAGTGAGGACACTGAAGCTTTCTTT. Encoded protein: CASSMSEDTEAFF.

J is TRBJ2-7 and V is TRBV7-6; 8 bases are shared with TRBD1. Germline V gene data show CDR1 as SGHVS and CDR2 as FNYEAQ. The CDR3 spans 16 residues. V was pared by 1 base and J by 0 bases, with 5 bases of the junction left unmatched. Here the CDR3 DNA reads TGTGCCAGCAGCTTAGGTGTCGGACAGGGCTCCTACGAGCAGTACTTC. This gives the protein CASSLGVGQGSYEQYF.

This sequence joins TRBV2 and TRBJ2-5; 9 bases fit TRBD1. The CDR3 length is 16 residues. Germline CDR1 SNHLY, CDR2 FYNNEI. V lost 5 bases, J lost 4 bases, and 11 bases stayed unmatched. CDR3 coding DNA: TGTGCCAGCAGTCACACCGGGACAGGGATGAGAGAGACCCAGTACTTC. Translation: CASSHTGTGMRETQYF. Together with reference TRBV2 and TRBJ2-5, the CDR3 gives the full variable domain: EPEVTQTPSHQVTQMGQEVILRCVPISNHLYFYWYRQILGQKVEFLVSFYNNEISEKSEIFDDQFSVERPDGSNFTLKIRSTKLEDSAMYFCASSHTGTGMRETQYFGPGTRLLVL.

The chain couples TRBV7-9 to TRBJ1-1; TRBD1 agrees at 11 bases. CDR1 is SEHNR and CDR2 is FQNEAQ in the germline V gene (reference sequence). The CDR3 has 14 amino acids. Trimming at V came to 3 bases and at J to 4 bases, leaving 1 base not matched to a gene. In DNA form, the CDR3 reads TGTGCCAGCAGCTTCGGACAGGGGGCCACTGAAGCTTTCTTT. Translation gives CASSFGQGATEAFF.

The V and J genes are TRBV4-3 and TRBJ1-6, with D possibly matching TRBD1 (6 bases). The CDR3 runs 17 residues. With 0 bases removed from V and 9 bases from J, the gap between germline ends came to 18 bases. Per the germline V gene, CDR1 is LGHNA and CDR2 is YSLEER. CDR3 bases: TGCGCCAGCAGCCAAGAACTCAGGGGAGTCATTATTTCACCCCTCCACTTT. Encoded protein: CASSQELRGVIISPLHF.

A word on this clone: This CDR3 is also generated by other DNA sequences in the sample. The gene calls are TRBV9 and TRBJ2-1, with TRBD2 matching 12 bases. CDR1 and CDR2 (germline): SGDLS, YYNGEE. The V segment lost 0 bases and the J segment 7 bases; nucleotides outside the gene matches: 5. The CDR3 extends over 16 amino acids. CDR3 in amino acids: CASSVGPSGGANEQFF. The CDR3 DNA sequence: TGTGCCAGCAGCGTAGGTCCTAGCGGGGGGGCTAATGAGCAGTTCTTC.